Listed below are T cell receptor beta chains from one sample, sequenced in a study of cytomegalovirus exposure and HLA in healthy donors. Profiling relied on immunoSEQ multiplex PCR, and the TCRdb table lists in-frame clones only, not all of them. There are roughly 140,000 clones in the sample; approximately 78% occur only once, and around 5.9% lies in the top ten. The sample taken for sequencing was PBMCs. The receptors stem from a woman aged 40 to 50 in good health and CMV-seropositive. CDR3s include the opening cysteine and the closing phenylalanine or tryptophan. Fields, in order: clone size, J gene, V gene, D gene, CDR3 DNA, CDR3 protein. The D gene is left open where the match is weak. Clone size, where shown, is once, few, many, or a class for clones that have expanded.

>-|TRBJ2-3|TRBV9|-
TGTGCCAGCAGCGTAGGGGGGGGCGCAGATACGCAGTATTTT
CASSVGGGADTQYF
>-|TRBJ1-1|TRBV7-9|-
TGTGCCAGCAGCTTAGGTTATGTGGGGCCTGAAGCTTTCTTT
CASSLGYVGPEAFF
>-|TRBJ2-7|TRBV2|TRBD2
TGTGCCAGCAGTGAATTAAGACTAGCGGGAGTCTACGAGCAGTACTTC
CASSELRLAGVYEQYF
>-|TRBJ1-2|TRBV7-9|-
TGTTCCAGCAGCTCTGTTACTCGCCCCTATGGCTACACCTTC
CSSSSVTRPYGYTF
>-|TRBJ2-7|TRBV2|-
TGTGCCAGCAGTGAGATCGGTCCCGAGCAGTACTTC
CASSEIGPEQYF
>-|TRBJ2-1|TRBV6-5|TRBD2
TGTGCCAGCAGAACCGGACTAGCGGGAGTTTATGAGCAGTTCTTC
CASRTGLAGVYEQFF
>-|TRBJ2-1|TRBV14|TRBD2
TGTGCCAGCAGCGCTCGTGACGGGACTAGCAGATACAATGAGCAGTTCTTC
CASSARDGTSRYNEQFF
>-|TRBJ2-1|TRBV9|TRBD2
TGTGCCAGCAGCGTAGCTGGGGGGGACTACTACAATGAGCAGTTCTTC
CASSVAGGDYYNEQFF
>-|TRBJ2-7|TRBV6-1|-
TGTGCCAGCAGCGACAAGAACCAATACGAGCAGTACTTC
CASSDKNQYEQYF
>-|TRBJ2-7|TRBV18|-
TGTGCCAGCTCACCACCTGAACCATCCGGGAGTCAGTACTTC
CASSPPEPSGSQYF
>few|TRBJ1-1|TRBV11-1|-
TGTGCCAGCAGCCTAGAGCGGGGGAACACTGAAGCTTTCTTT
CASSLERGNTEAFF
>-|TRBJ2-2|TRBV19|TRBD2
TGTGCCAGTAGTATAGTGGCTAGCGGGGCCACCGGGGAGCTGTTTTTT
CASSIVASGATGELFF
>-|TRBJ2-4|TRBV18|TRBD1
TGTGCCAGCTCACCACCGTTTTGGACAGGGTCTGGCAAAAACATTCAGTACTTC
CASSPPFWTGSGKNIQYF
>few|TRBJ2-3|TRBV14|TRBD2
TGTGCCAGCAGCCCGGGAGGGAGGGGTCGCACAGATACGCAGTATTTT
CASSPGGRGRTDTQYF
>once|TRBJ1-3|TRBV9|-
TGTGCCAGCAGCGTAGGAGTGAATCCGACTGGAAACACCATATATTTT
CASSVGVNPTGNTIYF
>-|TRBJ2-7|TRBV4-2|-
TGTGCCAGCAGCCAAGATAGTCGGGACAACTACGAGCAGTACTTC
CASSQDSRDNYEQYF
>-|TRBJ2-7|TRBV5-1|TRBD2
TGCGCCAGCAGCTTACGGGAGGGGTTCTACGAGCAGTACTTC
CASSLREGFYEQYF
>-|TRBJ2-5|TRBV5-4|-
TGTGCAATTGGGAGGAGCCAAGAGACCCAGTACTTC
CAIGRSQETQYF
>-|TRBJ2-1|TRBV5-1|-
TGCGCCAGCAGCTTCTATGAGGAGCAGTTCTTC
CASSFYEEQFF
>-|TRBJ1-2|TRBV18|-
TGTGCCAGCTCACCACCCTCACAGAACTATGGCTACACCTTC
CASSPPSQNYGYTF
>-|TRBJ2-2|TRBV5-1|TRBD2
TGCGCCAGCAGCCCCGGGGGGACTAGCACCGGGGAGCTGTTTTTT
CASSPGGTSTGELFF
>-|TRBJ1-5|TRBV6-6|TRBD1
TGTGCCAGCAGTTATAGACAGGGCACGAGTCGGCCCCAGCATTTT
CASSYRQGTSRPQHF
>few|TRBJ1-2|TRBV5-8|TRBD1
TGTGCCAGCAGCCGGTTTGAGGGGACAGGGGTTCCGAACTATGGCTACACCTTC
CASSRFEGTGVPNYGYTF
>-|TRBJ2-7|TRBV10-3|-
TGTGCCATCAGTGAGTCAGGCAGAGGTTACGAGCAGTACTTC
CAISESGRGYEQYF
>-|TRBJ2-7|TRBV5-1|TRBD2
TGCGCCAGCAGCGTGCGGAGGGGGGGACGACTAGCGGGGGACTACGAGCAGTACTTC
CASSVRRGGRLAGDYEQYF
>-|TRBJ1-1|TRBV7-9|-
TGTGCCAGCAGCTCAATCAGGGCCCTGGTGGACACTGAAGCTTTCTTT
CASSSIRALVDTEAFF
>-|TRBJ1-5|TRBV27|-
TGTGCCAGCAGCCCCCGGCAGGGGAATCAGCCCCAGCATTTT
CASSPRQGNQPQHF
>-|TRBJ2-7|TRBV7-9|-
TGTGCCAGCAGCTTGGCTAGAACCTACGAGCAGTACTTC
CASSLARTYEQYF
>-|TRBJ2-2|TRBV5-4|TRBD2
TGTGCCACCAGGCCTAGCGGGAGAATGGACGGGGAGCTGTTTTTT
CATRPSGRMDGELFF
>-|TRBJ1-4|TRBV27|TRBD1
TGTGCCAGCAGTTTGGGACAGAAAAATGAAAAACTGTTTTTT
CASSLGQKNEKLFF
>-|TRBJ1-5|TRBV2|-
TGTGCCAGCATCCAGGGTTTGGGTCAGCCCCAGCATTTT
CASIQGLGQPQHF
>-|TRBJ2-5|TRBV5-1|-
TGCGCCAGCAGCATCACCCTAGACCAAGAGACCCAGTACTTC
CASSITLDQETQYF
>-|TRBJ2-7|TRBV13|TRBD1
TGTGCCAGCTCAGGGGGACCGGCCGGTAGGCAGTACTTC
CASSGGPAGRQYF
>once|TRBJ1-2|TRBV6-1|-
TGTGCCAGCACTCCGGGGGACGCTAACTATGGCTACACCTTC
CASTPGDANYGYTF
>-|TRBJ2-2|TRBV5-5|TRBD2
TGTGCCAGCAGCTTGACCGGGACTAGCGGGAACACCGGGGAGCTGTTTTTT
CASSLTGTSGNTGELFF
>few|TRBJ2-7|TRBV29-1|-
TGCAGCGTTGTTAAGTATGAGGGAGGTGTTGGGGCCGAGCAGTACTTC
CSVVKYEGGVGAEQYF
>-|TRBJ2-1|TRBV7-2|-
TGTGCCAGCAGCTTACTGAGAAATGAGCAGTTCTTC
CASSLLRNEQFF
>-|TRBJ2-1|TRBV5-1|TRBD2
TGCGCCAGCAGCTTGGGGCTAGCGGGGGCCTACAATGAGCAGTTCTTC
CASSLGLAGAYNEQFF
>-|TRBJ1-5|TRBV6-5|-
TGTGCCAGCAGTTACAGACAGAACGATCAGCCCCAGCATTTT
CASSYRQNDQPQHF
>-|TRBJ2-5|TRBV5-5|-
TGTGCCAGCACCTTGTGGAGCGGCCAAGAGACCCAGTACTTC
CASTLWSGQETQYF
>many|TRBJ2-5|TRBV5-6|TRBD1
TGTGCCACCAAGGGGGCAGAAGAGACCCAGTACTTC
CATKGAEETQYF
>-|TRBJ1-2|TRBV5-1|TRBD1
TGCGCCAGCAGCCGGGACAGCGCCAACTATGGCTACACCTTC
CASSRDSANYGYTF
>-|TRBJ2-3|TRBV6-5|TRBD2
TGTGCCAGCACCTTTAGCGGGACAGATACGCAGTATTTT
CASTFSGTDTQYF
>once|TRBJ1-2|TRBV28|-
TGTGCCAGCAGTACGACAGTATATGGCTACACCTTC
CASSTTVYGYTF
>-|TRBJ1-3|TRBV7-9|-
TGTTCCAGCAGTCGACAGGCCCCTGGAAACACCATATATTTT
CSSSRQAPGNTIYF
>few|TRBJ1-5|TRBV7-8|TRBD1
TGTGCCAGCAGCTCCGGGACAGGGAAGACCAATCAGCCCCAGCATTTT
CASSSGTGKTNQPQHF
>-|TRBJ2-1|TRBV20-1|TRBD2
TGCAGTGCTAGAATAACTAGCGGAGAGTTCTTC
CSARITSGEFF
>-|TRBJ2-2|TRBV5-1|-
TGCGCCAGCAAAGAAACCGCACGGGGTGGGGAGCTGTTTTTT
CASKETARGGELFF
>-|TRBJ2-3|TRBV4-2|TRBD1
TGTGCCAGCAGCCAAGATTACCGGGACAGGCAGTATTTT
CASSQDYRDRQYF
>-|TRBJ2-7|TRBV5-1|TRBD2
TGCGCCAGCAGCCCGAGCGGGACTAGGGGCGACGAGCAGTACTTC
CASSPSGTRGDEQYF
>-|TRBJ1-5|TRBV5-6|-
TGTGCCAGCAGCTTCTTTGGACTTAACAATCAGCCCCAGCATTTT
CASSFFGLNNQPQHF
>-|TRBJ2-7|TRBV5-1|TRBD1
TGCGCCAGCAGCTTGGCCGTCGGGACAGGGGGCGAGCAGTACTTC
CASSLAVGTGGEQYF
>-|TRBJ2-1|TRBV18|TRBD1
TGTGCCAGCTCACGACAGGGTAATCGGAATGAGCAGTTCTTC
CASSRQGNRNEQFF
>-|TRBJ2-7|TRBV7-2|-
TGTGCCAGCAGCCGGGGGGCCGTCTACTACGAGCAGTACTTC
CASSRGAVYYEQYF
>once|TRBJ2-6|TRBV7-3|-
TGTGCCAGCAGCCTACCGACAGGATTCTCTGGGGCCAACGTCCTGACTTTC
CASSLPTGFSGANVLTF